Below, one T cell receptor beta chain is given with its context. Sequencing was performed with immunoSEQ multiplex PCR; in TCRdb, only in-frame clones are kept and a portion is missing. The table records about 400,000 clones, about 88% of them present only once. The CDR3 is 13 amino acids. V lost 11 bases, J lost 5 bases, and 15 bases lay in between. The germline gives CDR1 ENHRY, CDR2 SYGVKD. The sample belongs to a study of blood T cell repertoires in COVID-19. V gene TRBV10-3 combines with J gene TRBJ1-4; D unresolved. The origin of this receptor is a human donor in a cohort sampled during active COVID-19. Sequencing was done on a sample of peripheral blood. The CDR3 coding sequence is TGTGCCTCCGGGTTGAGTCTGAATGAAAAACTGTTTTTT. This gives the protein CASGLSLNEKLFF.